The rows below give T cell receptor beta chains drawn from one sample of a study of blood T cell repertoires in COVID-19. Produced via immunoSEQ multiplex PCR; TCRdb's table is partial and in-frame only. The table includes roughly 180,000 clones, under 85% detected once. Input material: peripheral blood. These receptors all stem from a man at least 80 years old with COVID-19, enrolled during active disease. CDR3s include the opening cysteine and the closing phenylalanine or tryptophan. The D gene is left open where the match is weak. A row's size may be missing; if present it is once, few, many or a size class.

d_gene,v_gene,j_gene,abundance,CDR3nt,CDR3aa
TRBD1,TRBV6-5,TRBJ1-4,-,TGTGCCAGCAGTCAGAGACAGGGGGCATGGGAAAAACTGTTTTTT,CASSQRQGAWEKLFF
TRBD1,TRBV10-3,TRBJ2-2,-,TGTGCCATAAAAGAGGGGGCGGACACCGGGGAGCTGTTTTTT,CAIKEGADTGELFF
TRBD1,TRBV18,TRBJ1-1,-,TGTGCCAGCTCATCTTCGACAGGGCAGAACACTGAAGCTTTCTTT,CASSSSTGQNTEAFF
-,TRBV7-2,TRBJ2-7,-,TGTGCCAGCAGCTCCGTCCCAGGGTCCGAGCAGTACTTC,CASSSVPGSEQYF
-,TRBV3-1/TRBV3-2,TRBJ1-4,-,TGTGCCAGCAGCCCGGGACTCAGGAATGAAAAACTGTTTTTT,CASSPGLRNEKLFF
TRBD1,TRBV9,TRBJ1-4,few,TGTGCCAGCTCCGGGACAGGGACTAGTGGTGAAAAACTGTTTTTT,CASSGTGTSGEKLFF
TRBD1,TRBV2,TRBJ1-4,-,TGTGCCAGCAGTGAAGCTGGGACAGGGTTTGATGAAAAACTGTTTTTT,CASSEAGTGFDEKLFF
-,TRBV6-5,TRBJ1-4,-,TGTGCCAGCAGTTACCGGCAGGGAAGAGAAAAACTGTTTTTT,CASSYRQGREKLFF
TRBD1,TRBV7-2,TRBJ1-1,-,TGTGCCAGCAGCTTAGGGGGACAGGGGGGGAACACTGAAGCTTTCTTT,CASSLGGQGGNTEAFF
-,TRBV6-5,TRBJ1-1,-,TGTGCCAGCAGACAGGTGAACACTGAAGCTTTCTTT,CASRQVNTEAFF
-,TRBV7-8,TRBJ2-1,-,TGTGCCAGCAGCTTAGCGCTAGGCTCGATTTCAGATGAGCAGTTCTTC,CASSLALGSISDEQFF
TRBD1,TRBV11-3,TRBJ2-3,-,TGTGCCAGCAGCATAGGGGACAGGGGCGCAGATACGCAGTATTTT,CASSIGDRGADTQYF
-,TRBV9,TRBJ2-2,-,TGTGCCAGCCGAAGGGGTCCCCCGAACACCGGGGAGCTGTTTTTT,CASRRGPPNTGELFF
TRBD2,TRBV5-1,TRBJ2-2,-,TGCGCCAGCAGCTTGGAGTCGGCGGGGGGCACCGGGGAGCTGTTTTTT,CASSLESAGGTGELFF
TRBD1,TRBV15,TRBJ1-5,-,TGTGCCACCAGCACCCCAGGGGGGACCCCCGGGGAGAGCAATCAGCCCCAGCATTTT,CATSTPGGTPGESNQPQHF
TRBD1,TRBV4-1,TRBJ1-6,-,TGCGCCAGCAGCCAAGAACCGGACAGGGTGGATTCACCCCTCCACTTT,CASSQEPDRVDSPLHF
TRBD1,TRBV19,TRBJ2-2,-,TGTGCCAGTAGTGCGGGACAGGGGGCCGGGGAGCTGTTTTTT,CASSAGQGAGELFF
TRBD1,TRBV6-1,TRBJ1-2,-,TGTGCCAGCAGTGACCCCAGGGGGCTGCAGACTAACTATGGCTACACCTTC,CASSDPRGLQTNYGYTF
-,TRBV27,TRBJ1-4,-,TGTGCCAGCAGTCGGGTGGCAACTAATGAAAAACTGTTTTTT,CASSRVATNEKLFF
-,TRBV4-1,TRBJ1-5,-,TGCGCCAGCAGCCAAACAGGGATTAGCAATCAGCCCCAGCATTTT,CASSQTGISNQPQHF
-,TRBV12-3/TRBV12-4,TRBJ1-2,-,TGTGCCAGCAGCCGGACAGTTTATGGCTACACCTTC,CASSRTVYGYTF
-,TRBV18,TRBJ2-3,-,TGTGCCAGCTCACCCTCTACACCGGGACTGGATAGTACGCAGTATTTT,CASSPSTPGLDSTQYF
TRBD1,TRBV5-6,TRBJ1-6,-,TGTGCCAGCAGCTCCGGGACAGGGTGGTCACCCCTCCACTTT,CASSSGTGWSPLHF
-,TRBV18,TRBJ1-1,few,TGTGCCAGCTCACCTCAAGCACTAAGGGAAGCTTTCTTT,CASSPQALREAFF
-,TRBV6-5,TRBJ1-2,-,TGTGCCAGCAGGTCCGGGAACTATGGCTACGCCTTC,CASRSGNYGYAF
TRBD1,TRBV5-1,TRBJ1-5,-,TGCGCCAGCACCTTAACGACAGGGCCTCAGCCCCAGCATTTT,CASTLTTGPQPQHF
-,TRBV9,TRBJ1-2,few,TGTGCCAGCAGCCCTGGGGGGTTAGCTAACTATGGCTACACCTTC,CASSPGGLANYGYTF